The clone carrying this TCR beta chain was counted many times. Antigen specificity is unknown. CDR1 is SGHTA and CDR2 is FQGNSA in the germline V gene. The length of the CDR3 is 12 residues. V was cut by 1 base and J by 4 bases, with 2 bases left in between. The sample belongs to a study of response to subunit inactivated influenza vaccine. Findings and limits, study-wide: The authors suggested that few new T cells are recruited per seasonal influenza vaccination.

One entry per CDR3 protein, called by TCRdb with MiXCR from the RT-PCR reads. Altogether 650,000 to 700,000 distinct CDR3 sequences are present, about a sixth being singletons, with the ten largest covering under 14%. The source material was PBMCs from blood, sampled 12 days after vaccination. This sequence was found in a man aged 50 to 59 who received an inactivated influenza vaccine. This chain uses TRBV7-2 with TRBJ1-3; D call uncertain. Written as DNA, the CDR3 is TGTGCCAGCAGCTTAGAGGGAAACACCATATATTTT. Its translation: CASSLEGNTIYF.